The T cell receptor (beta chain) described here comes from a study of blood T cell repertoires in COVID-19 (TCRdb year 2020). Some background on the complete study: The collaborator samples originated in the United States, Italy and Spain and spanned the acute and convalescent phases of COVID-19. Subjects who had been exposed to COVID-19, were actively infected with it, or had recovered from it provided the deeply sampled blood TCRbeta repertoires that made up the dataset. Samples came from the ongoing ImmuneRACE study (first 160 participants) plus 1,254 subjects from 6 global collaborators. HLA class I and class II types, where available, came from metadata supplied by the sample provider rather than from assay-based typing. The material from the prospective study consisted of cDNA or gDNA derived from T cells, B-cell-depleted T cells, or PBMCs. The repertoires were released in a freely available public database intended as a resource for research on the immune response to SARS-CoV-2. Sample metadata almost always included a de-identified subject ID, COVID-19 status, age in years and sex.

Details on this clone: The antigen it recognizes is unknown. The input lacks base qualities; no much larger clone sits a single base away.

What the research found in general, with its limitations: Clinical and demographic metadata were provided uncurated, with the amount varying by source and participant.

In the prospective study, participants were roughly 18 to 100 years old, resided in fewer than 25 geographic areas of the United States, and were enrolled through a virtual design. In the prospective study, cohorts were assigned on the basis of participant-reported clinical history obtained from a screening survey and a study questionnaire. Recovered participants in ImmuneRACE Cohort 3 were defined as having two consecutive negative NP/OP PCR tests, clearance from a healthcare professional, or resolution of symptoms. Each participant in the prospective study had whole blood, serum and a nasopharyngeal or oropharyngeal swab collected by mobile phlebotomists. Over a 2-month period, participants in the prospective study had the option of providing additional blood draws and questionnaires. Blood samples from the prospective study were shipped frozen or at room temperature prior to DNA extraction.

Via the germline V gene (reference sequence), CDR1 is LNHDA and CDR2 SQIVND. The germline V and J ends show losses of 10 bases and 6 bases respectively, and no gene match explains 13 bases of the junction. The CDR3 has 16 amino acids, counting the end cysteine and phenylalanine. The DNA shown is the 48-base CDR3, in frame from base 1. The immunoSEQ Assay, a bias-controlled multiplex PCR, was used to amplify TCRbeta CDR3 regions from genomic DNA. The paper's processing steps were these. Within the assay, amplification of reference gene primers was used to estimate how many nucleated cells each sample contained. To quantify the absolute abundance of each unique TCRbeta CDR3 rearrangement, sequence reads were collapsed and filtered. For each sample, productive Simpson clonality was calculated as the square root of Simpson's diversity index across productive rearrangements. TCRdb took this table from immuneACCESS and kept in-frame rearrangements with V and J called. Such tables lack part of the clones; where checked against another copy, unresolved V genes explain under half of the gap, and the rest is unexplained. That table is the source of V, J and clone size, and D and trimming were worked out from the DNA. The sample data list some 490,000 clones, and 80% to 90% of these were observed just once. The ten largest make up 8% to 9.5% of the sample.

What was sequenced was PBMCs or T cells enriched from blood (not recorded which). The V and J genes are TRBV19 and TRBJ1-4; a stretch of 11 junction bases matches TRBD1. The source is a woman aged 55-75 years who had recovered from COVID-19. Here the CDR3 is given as CATTRVQGQGDEKLFF. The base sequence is TGTGCCACCACCAGGGTGCAGGGACAGGGGGATGAAAAACTGTTTTTT.